This entry lists 32 T cell receptor beta chains sequenced from one sample in a study of glioma-infiltrating T cells (dated by TCRdb to 2016 to 2018). The instrument was an Illumina MiSeq. TCR alpha and beta CDR3 regions were amplified with the iRepertoire nested amplicon-rescue multiplex PCR (arm-PCR) platform from RNA. TCRdb applied fastp at Q25 and MiXCR to the public reads, then kept only in-frame beta chains. Rows with a matching CDR3 protein are joined into one entry that keeps the most common DNA and genes. For this sample the table gives 160,000 or so distinct CDR3 sequences, of which approximately 40% were detected only once. In total, the top ten clones hold roughly 5.2% of the sample. Sequencing was performed on glioma tissue, nonneoplastic brain tissue, or PBMCs (not recorded which). The receptors here all came from a human donor with low-grade glioma or glioblastoma, undergoing nonglioma brain surgery, or in good health (not recorded which).

With respect to this clonotype: A single base separates this from a much larger clone, so it may be a read error. The chain uses TRBV5-1 and TRBJ1-1, with 7 bases matching TRBD1. V shed 4 bases, J shed 9 bases, and the junction held 15 bases outside the gene matches. This CDR3 is built from 15 residues. CDR1 and CDR2 (germline): SGHRS, YFSETQ. CDR3 in amino acids: CASSVTGAVGTKAFF. Written as DNA, the CDR3 is TGCGCCAGCAGCGTAACAGGGGCCGTGGGGACTAAAGCTTTCTTT.

This clonotype has a count of ten or more. The J gene is TRBJ2-7, the V gene TRBV6-1; the match to TRBD1 covers 7 bases. The V gene end was trimmed by 3 bases and the J gene end by 4 bases; junction bases not matched to a gene: 12. This CDR3 region has 16 residues. In germline, CDR1 is MNHNS, CDR2 SASEGT. In DNA, the CDR3 is TGTGCCAGCAGTGATTTACAGGGGCCTAGTTTGTACGAGCAGTACTTC. Protein sequence: CASSDLQGPSLYEQYF.

This clonotype was counted many times. The chain combines TRBV28 with TRBJ2-1, with 12 bases lining up with TRBD2. The CDR3 spans 15 residues. Looked up from germline, CDR1 is MDHEN and CDR2 is SYDVKM. Trimming cost V 4 bases and J 8 bases; bases outside gene matches: 6. The CDR3 sequence: CASSSLAGGLHEQFF. The CDR3 DNA follows: TGTGCCAGCAGTTCCCTAGCGGGAGGGCTTCATGAGCAGTTCTTC. The complete variable domain, with remaining parts taken from reference TRBV28 and TRBJ2-1, reads DVKVTQSSRYLVKRTGEKVFLECVQDMDHENMFWYRQDPGLGLRLIYFSYDVKMKEKGDIPEGYSVSREKKERFSLILESASTNQTSMYLCASSSLAGGLHEQFFGPGTRLTVL.

Concerning this clonotype: A much bigger clone sits one base away, suggesting this may be a read error. The V and J genes are TRBV20-1 and TRBJ2-7; no reliable D call. The CDR3 loop spans 15 amino acids. The germline gives CDR1 DFQATT, CDR2 SNEGSKA (reference sequence). The CDR3 sequence: CNARIGRIHGYEQYF. CDR3 DNA: TGCAATGCTAGAATCGGCCGAATTCACGGCTACGAGCAGTACTTC.

This clonotype was seen ten or more times. The chain joins TRBV2 to TRBJ2-7, with D possibly TRBD2 on 6 matching bases. V lost 3 bases and J 3 bases, leaving 9 bases between the germline ends. CDR3 length: 13 residues. In germline, CDR1 is SNHLY, CDR2 FYNNEI. CDR3 region: CASSEEGHYEQYF. CDR3 coding DNA: TGTGCCAGCAGTGAGGAGGGCCACTACGAGCAGTACTTC.

This clonotype has a handful of counts. The chain recombines TRBV3-1 with TRBJ2-1; D perhaps matches TRBD2 (7 bases). The CDR3 extends over 19 amino acids. The germline V gene encodes CDR1 LGHDT and CDR2 YNNKEL (reference sequence). The germline V and J ends were trimmed by 0 bases and 2 bases, with 20 bases remaining between them. The CDR3 DNA sequence: TGTGCCAGCAGCCAAGATCAAATGAGGGGGGGGAGTGCCTACAATGAGCAGTTCTTC. Encoded protein: CASSQDQMRGGSAYNEQFF.

This clonotype appeared many times. The chain recombines TRBV6-1 with TRBJ1-2, with no clear D. The CDR3 totals 13 residues. In germline, CDR1 is MNHNS, CDR2 SASEGT. Trimming took 7 bases from V and 0 from J, leaving 9 bases between them. The CDR3 is CASKNRPNYGYTF. For the CDR3, the DNA is TGTGCCAGCAAAAACCGACCTAACTATGGCTACACCTTC.

To note about this clonotype: A single base separates this from a much larger clone, so it may be a read error. This sequence joins TRBV10-2 and TRBJ1-1; D is unresolved. CDR3 length: 14 amino acids. CDR1 is WSHSY and CDR2 is SAAADI in the germline V gene. The CDR3 is CATMGSGPNTEAFF. The DNA for the CDR3 is TGTGCCACCATGGGGTCTGGCCCAAACACTGAAGCTTTCTTT.

This clonotype was seen a handful of times. The chain couples TRBV10-2 to TRBJ2-3; tentatively, D is TRBD1 or TRBD2 (5 bases each). Looked up from germline, CDR1 is WSHSY and CDR2 is SAAADI. The CDR3 loop spans 13 amino acids. Trimming took 6 bases from V and 11 from J, leaving 18 bases between them. The DNA of the CDR3 is TGCGCCAGCAGCCCGGGGCATACAATCGGGCAGTATTTT. Protein: CASSPGHTIGQYF.

Comments on this clonotype: A junction end diverges from the germline sequence, so it may reflect a read error. The gene calls are TRBV29-1 and TRBJ1-5; D is possibly TRBD1 (5 bases). CDR1 and CDR2 (germline): SQVTM, ANQGSEA. This CDR3 is 14 amino acids long. This CDR3 reads CSFEIGTGNQPQHF. The CDR3 DNA reads as TGCAGCTTTGAAATAGGGACGGGCAATCAGCCCCAGCATTTT. Variable domain in full (rest from reference TRBV29-1 and TRBJ1-5): SAVISQKPSRDICQRGTSLTIQCQVDSQVTMMFWYRQQPGQSLTLIATANQGSEATYESGFVIDKFPISRPNLTFSTLTVSNMSPEDSSIYLCSFEIGTGNQPQHFGDGTRLSIL.

This clonotype came up many times. The chain combines TRBV20-1 with TRBJ2-2; D gene ambiguous. CDR3 length: 15 amino acids. Germline CDR1 and CDR2: DFQATT and SNEGSKA (reference sequence). Trimming took off 0 bases at V and 1 base at J, with 9 bases between the two ends. The CDR3 loop is CSARDAAKNTGELFF. The CDR3 bases are TGCAGTGCTAGAGATGCGGCAAAGAACACCGGGGAGCTGTTTTTT.

The V and J genes are TRBV28 and TRBJ2-1, with 7 bases identical to TRBD2. The V segment lost 6 bases and the J segment 10 bases; nucleotides outside the gene matches: 15. CDR1 is MDHEN, CDR2 SYDVKM, per germline. This CDR3 comprises 15 residues. The CDR3 is CASSPGGGCPREQFF. CDR3 nucleotide sequence: TGTGCCAGCAGCCCCGGCGGGGGATGCCCCCGCGAGCAGTTCTTC.

As concerns this clonotype: This clone may be a read error of a much larger clone one base away. The V and J genes are TRBV12-3 or TRBV12-4 and TRBJ1-5; 10 bases line up with TRBD1. The CDR3 contains 15 residues. The DNA for the CDR3 is TGTGCCAGCAGGGGGACAGGGGATAGCAATCAGCCCCAGGATTTT. It yields the protein CASRGTGDSNQPQDF.

Concerning this clonotype itself: Since a much larger clone is just one base distant, this may be a read error. V gene TRBV3-1 combines with J gene TRBJ1-1; D perhaps matches TRBD1 (5 bases). The CDR3 has 14 residues. Germline V CDR1 and CDR2: LGHDT, YNNKEL (reference sequence). In DNA, the CDR3 is TGTGCCAGCAGCCAAGAGGAAGGGACGGACGAAGCTTTATTT. This gives the protein CASSQEEGTDEALF.

The chain couples TRBV6-1 to TRBJ1-5; D might be TRBD1 (5 bases). The CDR3 consists of 13 residues. V was trimmed by 7 bases and J by 6 bases, leaving 13 bases between them. Looked up from germline, CDR1 is MNHNS and CDR2 is SASEGT. This chain's CDR3 is CASTPGGSQPQHF. Here the CDR3 DNA reads TGTGCCAGCACCCCGGGGGGGAGTCAGCCCCAGCATTTT.

V is TRBV6-2 or TRBV6-3 and J is TRBJ1-2; D call uncertain. V lost 6 bases and J 1 base, leaving 12 bases between the germline ends. The CDR3 consists of 14 residues. Looked up from germline, CDR1 is MNHEY and CDR2 is SVGEGT. CDR3 sequence: CASSTDSLNYGYTF. The CDR3 DNA is TGTGCCAGCAGCACGGATAGCCTTAACTATGGCTACACCTTC.

Only a few counts were recorded for this clonotype. The gene calls are TRBV12-3 or TRBV12-4 and TRBJ1-1; a weak D match, TRBD1 (5 bases). The V end was cut by 0 bases, the J end by 5 bases, with 13 bases between. CDR3 size: 15 residues. As DNA, the CDR3 is TGTGCCAGCAGTTTAGCGGGACCGCACGAGACTGAAGCTTTCTTT. Translating it yields CASSLAGPHETEAFF.

This clonotype occurred many times. This chain links TRBV28 with TRBJ2-3; D is perhaps TRBD2 (5 bases). The V end was cut by 2 bases, the J end by 0 bases, with 12 bases between. This CDR3 has 16 amino acids. Germline CDR1 is MDHEN and CDR2 is SYDVKM. CDR3 residues: CASSLHRGKSTDTQYF. The CDR3 coding sequence is TGTGCCAGCAGTTTACATCGGGGAAAGAGCACAGATACGCAGTATTTT.

The V and J genes are TRBV3-1 and TRBJ1-1, with a possible D match to TRBD1 (6 bases). Per germline, CDR1 LGHDT and CDR2 YNNKEL (reference sequence). V was pared by 2 bases and J by 7 bases, with 11 bases between. CDR3 length: 13 residues. This CDR3 reads CASSQNRVGEAFF. The CDR3 bases are TGTGCCAGCAGCCAAAACAGGGTTGGTGAAGCTTTCTTT.

In the case of this clonotype: One end of the junction does not line up with germline, which may come from a read error. This rearrangement joins TRBV7-9 to TRBJ2-1; 10 bases match TRBD2. The CDR3 consists of 15 residues. The germline CDR1 and CDR2 sequences are SEHNR and FQNEAQ (reference sequence). CDR3 loop: CASSPLAGQVNEKFF. The CDR3 DNA is TGTGCCAGCAGCCCACTAGCGGGACAGGTAAATGAGAAGTTCTTC.

About this clonotype: A much larger clone is a single base away; this may be a read error. This chain joins TRBV14 and TRBJ2-1; 7 nucleotides line up with TRBD2. Judging by the DNA end, TRBJ2-7 fits better; the J call may be wrong. The CDR3 totals 16 residues. Germline V gene lookup returns CDR1 SGHDN and CDR2 FVKESK. The CDR3 DNA reads TGTGCCAGCAGCCAAGGTTCTGCGGGGAGGGGAAATGAGCAGTACTTC. Protein product: CASSQGSAGRGNEQYF.

This clonotype was observed once. This clone may be a read error of a much larger clone one base away. The chain uses TRBV28 and TRBJ2-1, with 7 bases lining up with TRBD1. The CDR3 is 19 residues long. The junction had 24 bases not matched to a gene; V was cut back by 6 bases and J by 7 bases. CDR1 is MDHEN and CDR2 is SYDVKM in the germline V gene. The CDR3 here is CASSEPRGLSRKISNEQFF. CDR3 nucleotides: TGTGCCAGCAGCGAACCAAGGGGGCTTAGCAGGAAAATATCGAATGAGCAGTTCTTC.

This clonotype came up many times. CDR3 DNA: TGTGCCAGCAGTGCAGTATCTGGGGCCAACGTCCTGACTTTC. Its translation: CASSAVSGANVLTF. The rearrangement uses TRBV27 and TRBJ2-6, with D hard to call. Trimming removed 5 bases at V and 1 base at J, with 6 bases between. This CDR3 has 14 residues. The germline CDR1 and CDR2 sequences are MNHEY and SMNVEV (reference sequence).

The J gene is TRBJ2-7, the V gene TRBV2, with TRBD1 identical over 8 bases. The CDR3 has 14 residues. J lost 3 bases, V lost 9 bases, and 10 bases had no gene match. Germline CDR1 and CDR2: SNHLY and FYNNEI. In DNA, the CDR3 is TGTGCCAGAAGGACTGACAGGGGCAGCTACGAGCAGTACTTC. The encoded protein is CARRTDRGSYEQYF.

This rearrangement joins TRBV10-3 to TRBJ2-5; unclear D gene. The germline V gene encodes CDR1 ENHRY and CDR2 SYGVKD. This CDR3 comprises 15 residues. Trimming pared 2 bases from V and 4 bases from J, leaving 14 bases between. CDR3: CAISETQDLGETQYF. CDR3 sequence (DNA): TGTGCCATCAGTGAGACCCAGGACCTGGGAGAGACCCAGTACTTC.

A word on this clonotype: A junction end diverges from the germline sequence, so it may reflect a read error. This chain links TRBV27 with TRBJ2-1; TRBD1 or TRBD2 may be the D gene (6 bases each). Germline V gives CDR1 MNHEY, CDR2 SMNVEV (reference sequence). This CDR3 has 16 residues. The CDR3 DNA sequence: TGTGCCAGCAGTCGGGGGCTGGAGAGCTCCTACAATGAGCGGTTCTTC. Protein: CASSRGLESSYNERFF.

This clonotype was seen a few times. V gene TRBV29-1 combines with J gene TRBJ1-2; D unresolved. V was cut by 3 bases and J by 5 bases, with 10 bases left in between. Germline V lookup: CDR1 SQVTM, CDR2 ANQGSEA. The CDR3 consists of 12 residues. This CDR3 is CSVEDPGYGYTF. In DNA form, the CDR3 reads TGCAGCGTTGAGGATCCGGGTTATGGCTACACCTTC.

This clonotype showed up many times. The gene calls are TRBV5-1 and TRBJ1-1; D not certain. The germline gives CDR1 SGHRS, CDR2 YFSETQ. The V and J ends lost 4 bases and 1 base respectively, with 11 bases between them. The CDR3 contains 14 residues. CDR3 in amino acids: CASSPGEWNTEAFF. The CDR3 coding sequence is TGCGCCAGCAGCCCTGGGGAGTGGAACACTGAAGCTTTCTTT. Variable domain in full (rest from reference TRBV5-1 and TRBJ1-1): KAGVTQTPRYLIKTRGQQVTLSCSPISGHRSVSWYQQTPGQGLQFLFEYFSETQRNKGNFPGRFSGRQFSNSRSEMNVSTLELGDSALYLCASSPGEWNTEAFFGQGTRLTVV.

This clonotype came up many times. The CDR3 loop is CASSFQTAGEQFF. In DNA form, the CDR3 reads TGTGCCAGCAGCTTCCAAACTGCCGGTGAGCAGTTCTTC. The chain recombines TRBV11-3 with TRBJ2-1, with D unresolved. This CDR3 region has 13 residues. V was cut by 3 bases and J by 9 bases, with 12 bases left in between. Germline V gives CDR1 SGHNT, CDR2 YENEEA.

This clonotype was observed a handful of times. This chain uses TRBV7-6 with TRBJ2-3; 7 bases are shared with TRBD1. With 4 bases clipped from V and 1 base from J, the junction kept 11 bases outside the gene matches. The CDR3 extends over 17 amino acids. Germline lookup yields CDR1 SGHVS and CDR2 FNYEAQ. The CDR3 DNA follows: TGTGCCAGCAGCTCCCCTCAACAGGGGTTTGGCACAGATACGCAGTATTTT. This codes for CASSSPQQGFGTDTQYF.

This clonotype was seen only a few times. The chain combines TRBV6-2 or TRBV6-3 with TRBJ2-7; D gene unclear. Trimming stripped 6 bases from V and 6 bases from J, with 18 bases between. This CDR3 has 14 amino acids. Looked up from germline, CDR1 is MNHEY and CDR2 is SVGEGT. The CDR3: CASSPPGLEFEQYF. In DNA form, the CDR3 reads TGTGCCAGCAGCCCTCCGGGCCTCGAATTCGAGCAGTACTTC.

This clonotype was seen repeatedly, ten times or more. The genes are TRBV28 and TRBJ1-1, with a weak D call TRBD1 (6 bases). Germline V CDR1 and CDR2: MDHEN, SYDVKM. Trimming stripped 6 bases from V and 6 bases from J, with 17 bases between. The CDR3 runs to 14 residues. The CDR3 DNA follows: TGTGCCAGCAGGCAGATCAGGGGTACCGCTGAAGCTTTCTTT. Its protein is CASRQIRGTAEAFF.